This entry lists 9 T cell receptor beta chains sequenced from one sample in a study of cytomegalovirus exposure and HLA in healthy donors. 60 Vbeta and 13 Jbeta primers were used in PCR. Sequencing was performed with immunoSEQ multiplex PCR; in TCRdb, only in-frame clones are kept and a portion is missing. The data hold under 200,000 clones, with approximately 80% observed a single time. Sequencing was done on a sample of PBMCs. The source of these receptors is a woman aged 25 to 39 in good health and CMV-seronegative.

CDR3 in DNA: TGTGCCAGCTCACGGACAACAGGTAACACTGAAGCTTTCTTT. It codes for CASSRTTGNTEAFF. The gene calls are TRBV18 and TRBJ1-1; maybe TRBD1 (5 bases). CDR3 length: 14 amino acids. Germline values: CDR1 KGHSH, CDR2 LQKENI. Trimming pared 4 bases from V and 2 bases from J, leaving 11 bases between.

The CDR3 DNA sequence: TGTGCCAGCAGGGAGGACAGGCCCGATACGCAGTATTTT. The encoded protein is CASREDRPDTQYF. The chain employs TRBV2 and TRBJ2-3; 7 positions agree with TRBD1. J was trimmed by 6 bases and V by 6 bases; bases with no gene match: 6. The CDR3 covers 13 residues. The germline V gene has CDR1 SNHLY and CDR2 FYNNEI.

The chain joins TRBV5-1 to TRBJ1-4; D unclear. V was pared by 4 bases and J by 1 base, with 11 bases between. The CDR3 contains 15 residues. The germline CDR1 and CDR2 sequences are SGHRS and YFSETQ. In DNA form, the CDR3 reads TGCGCCAGCAGCAGAGGAGGGCAAACTAATGAAAAACTGTTTTTT. It codes for CASSRGGQTNEKLFF.

A single count supports this clone. This chain uses TRBV19 with TRBJ2-7; 9 positions agree with TRBD1. Germline values: CDR1 LNHDA, CDR2 SQIVND (reference sequence). J gave up 2 bases and V 6 bases, and 5 bases lay outside the gene matches. The CDR3 runs to 14 residues. This CDR3 reads CASSGTGRAYEQYF. DNA of the CDR3: TGTGCCAGTAGCGGGACAGGGCGAGCCTACGAGCAGTACTTC.

This clone has just a few counts. This chain uses TRBV2 with TRBJ1-2; D possibly corresponds to TRBD1 (6 bases). Trimming took off 11 bases at V and 7 bases at J, with 20 bases between the two ends. Germline loops: CDR1 SNHLY, CDR2 FYNNEI. The CDR3 is 13 amino acids. CDR3 amino acids: CAGEGGGVRGYTF. The CDR3 DNA follows: TGTGCCGGGGAGGGGGGGGGTGTGCGTGGCTACACCTTC. The full variable domain, in which reference TRBV2 and TRBJ1-2 provide the parts outside the CDR3, is EPEVTQTPSHQVTQMGQEVILRCVPISNHLYFYWYRQILGQKVEFLVSFYNNEISEKSEIFDDQFSVERPDGSNFTLKIRSTKLEDSAMYFCAGEGGGVRGYTFGSGTRLTVV.

The chain combines TRBV11-2 with TRBJ1-2; TRBD1 agrees at 8 bases. This CDR3 spans 16 amino acids. The V gene end was trimmed by 7 bases and the J gene end by 1 base; junction bases not matched to a gene: 11. Looked up from germline, CDR1 is SGHAT and CDR2 is FQNNGV. The CDR3 region is CASNPVQGAFNYGYTF. CDR3 in DNA: TGTGCCAGCAACCCAGTGCAGGGGGCATTTAACTATGGCTACACCTTC.

The chain combines TRBV6-4 with TRBJ2-1; the match to TRBD2 covers 9 bases. The germline CDR1 and CDR2 sequences are MRHNA and SNTAGT. The length of the CDR3 is 17 residues. The V and J ends lost 3 bases and 2 bases, in that order; junction bases with no gene match: 8. CDR3 region: CASSDRRGGRAYNEQFF. The CDR3 DNA follows: TGTGCCAGCAGTGATCGGCGGGGGGGGCGTGCCTACAATGAGCAGTTCTTC.

In this sample, this clone turned up a few times. The gene calls are TRBV6-6 and TRBJ1-5; 7 bases match TRBD1. Trimming cost V 6 bases and J 5 bases; bases outside gene matches: 7. CDR3 length: 14 amino acids. Germline V lookup: CDR1 MNHNY, CDR2 SVGAGI (reference sequence). In nucleotides, the CDR3 is TGTGCCAGCAGGACCGGGACAGAGCATCAGCCCCAGCATTTT. This encodes CASRTGTEHQPQHF.

The gene calls are TRBV18 and TRBJ2-1; perhaps TRBD1 as D (6 bases). The ends were cut back, 6 bases at V and 5 bases at J, with 11 bases in the middle. The CDR3 has 13 amino acids. CDR1 and CDR2 from the germline V gene are KGHSH and LQKENI. Here the CDR3 reads CASSGRQDNEQFF. Here the CDR3 DNA reads TGTGCCAGCTCGGGTAGACAGGACAATGAGCAGTTCTTC.